This entry concerns a single TCR beta chain. Some clones are missing from TCRdb's copy, which holds only in-frame ones; the method was immunoSEQ multiplex PCR. Here the sample spans about 32,000 clones, about 92% being singletons. This sample is drawn from a study of OX40 agonist ivuxolimab in advanced cancers. Overall study context: Therapy given before enrollment (anti-PD-1, anti-PD-L1 or anti-CTLA-4) was allowed, and around 44% had some.

This receptor was identified in an adult with an advanced solid tumor such as melanoma, head and neck, liver or kidney cancer. The sequencing here drew on CD4+ or CD8+ T cells sorted from blood, taken in a trial of the OX40 agonist ivuxolimab.

This chain's CDR3 is CASGTGEYGYTF. As DNA, the CDR3 is TGTGCCAGCGGGACAGGGGAGTATGGCTACACCTTC. This sequence joins TRBV2 and TRBJ1-2; TRBD1 agrees at 10 bases. CDR3 length: 12 residues. Unmatched junction bases numbered 2, after V lost 8 bases and J lost 5 bases. Germline values: CDR1 SNHLY, CDR2 FYNNEI. The full variable domain, in which reference TRBV2 and TRBJ1-2 provide the parts outside the CDR3, is EPEVTQTPSHQVTQMGQEVILRCVPISNHLYFYWYRQILGQKVEFLVSFYNNEISEKSEIFDDQFSVERPDGSNFTLKIRSTKLEDSAMYFCASGTGEYGYTFGSGTRLTVV.